This TCR beta chain was observed in a study of T cell responses to AZD1222 COVID-19 vaccine. Germline V lookup: CDR1 MDHEN, CDR2 SYDVKM. CDR3 length equals 12 residues. V lost 4 bases and J 8 bases, leaving 9 bases between the germline ends. Study results and caveats: The study sampled repertoires only after the peak T cell response. Seropositive at baseline were only a handful of AZD1222 recipients.

With regard to this clone: The antigen remains unidentified.

Generated by immunoSEQ multiplex PCR, the TCRdb table keeps only in-frame clones and is missing some. The data contain approximately 200,000 clones, about 89% of them seen just once; the ten biggest clones take up nearly 3.5%. This sequence was found in an adult who received the AZD1222 COVID-19 vaccine. Sequences were derived from peripheral blood, sampled 28 days after the second AZD1222 dose. This sequence joins TRBV28 and TRBJ2-1; D ambiguous. The CDR3 coding sequence is TGTGCCAGCAGTTCGAGATGGGATGAGCAGTTCTTC. Its protein is CASSSRWDEQFF.